Sequencing of this TCR beta chain was carried out in a study of T cells in Graves' hyperthyroidism and ophthalmopathy. The CDR3 extends over 12 amino acids. Per the germline V gene, CDR1 is DFQATT and CDR2 is SNEGSKA (reference sequence). Trimming cost V 6 bases and J 10 bases; bases outside gene matches: 8. This clonotype was seen ten or more times. Template material for amplifying TCR beta CDR3 regions consisted of RNA transcripts. Researchers ran a first-round RT-PCR on the TCR CDR3 using the HTBI primer set. TCRdb re-called the multiplex PCR reads with MiXCR, one entry per CDR3 protein. The table includes roughly 170,000 distinct CDR3 sequences, 17% detected once.

The sample comprised blood. The clonotype comes from a woman in her forties or fifties with Graves' hyperthyroidism. The chain carries TRBV20-1 and TRBJ1-4; TRBD1 matches 7 bases. In DNA form, the CDR3 reads TGCAGTGCATCTCTAGGGGGCGGAAAACTGTTTTTT. This translates into CSASLGGGKLFF.